These 15 T cell receptor beta chains came from one sample sequenced in a study of blood T cell repertoires in COVID-19. Sequencing was performed with immunoSEQ multiplex PCR; in TCRdb, only in-frame clones are kept and a portion is missing. The sample lists 470,000 or so clones; approximately 90% were seen once. The material sequenced was peripheral blood. The receptors originated from a woman in her twenties or thirties with acute or convalescent COVID-19.

V gene TRBV6-5 combines with J gene TRBJ1-6, with 7 bases lining up with TRBD1. CDR3 length: 13 residues. From germline, CDR1 is MNHEY and CDR2 SVGAGI. V shed 8 bases and J 7 bases; nucleotides not matched to a gene: 5. DNA of the CDR3: TGTGCCAGCCAGGAGGGGGCAAATTCACCCCTCCACTTT. Amino acids: CASQEGANSPLHF.

The gene calls are TRBV29-1 and TRBJ2-3; TRBD2 matches at 13 bases. With V trimmed by 1 base and J by 4 bases, 8 bases remained unmatched. CDR1 and CDR2 (germline): SQVTM, ANQGSEA. The CDR3 has 17 residues. The DNA of the CDR3 is TGCAGCGTTGAAGGGGGACTAGCGGGGTTGGGATCAGATACGCAGTATTTT. The encoded protein is CSVEGGLAGLGSDTQYF.

The gene calls are TRBV7-7 and TRBJ2-3; 9 bases fit TRBD2. This CDR3 has 15 amino acids. The germline V gene encodes CDR1 SSHAT and CDR2 FNYEAQ (reference sequence). V was pared by 5 bases and J by 2 bases, with 5 bases of the junction left unmatched. The CDR3, as DNA: TGTGCCAGCAGCCCCCGCGGGGGGGACACAGATACGCAGTATTTT. Translated: CASSPRGGDTDTQYF.

V gene TRBV5-4 combines with J gene TRBJ1-2; TRBD1 matches 7 bases. Unmatched junction bases numbered 8, after V lost 3 bases and J lost 3 bases. This CDR3 spans 15 amino acids. Germline V CDR1 and CDR2: SGHNT, YYREEE (reference sequence). The CDR3 nucleotides read TGTGCCAGCAGCTCGACAGGGCGAACGTACTATGGCTACACCTTC. Translated, it gives CASSSTGRTYYGYTF.

This clone was recorded a few times. J is TRBJ2-5 and V is TRBV10-3, with 11 bases lining up with TRBD2. The germline V gene encodes CDR1 ENHRY and CDR2 SYGVKD. The CDR3 contains 16 residues. After removal of 8 bases from V and 2 bases from J, the junction contained 10 bases not matched to a gene. In nucleotides, the CDR3 is TGTGCCATCGGTGGTCTAGCGGGGGGACTACAAGAGACCCAGTACTTC. Translating it yields CAIGGLAGGLQETQYF.

The rearrangement uses TRBV7-2 and TRBJ2-7, with D maybe TRBD2 (7 bases). CDR3 length equals 17 residues. V was shortened by 1 base and J by 2 bases, with 18 bases between the two germline ends. The germline V gene has CDR1 SGHTA and CDR2 FQGNSA. CDR3 nucleotides: TGTGCCAGCAGCTTAGGTGGATGGGAGGGGGGAACCTACGAGCAGTACTTC. This codes for CASSLGGWEGGTYEQYF.

The chain employs TRBV29-1 and TRBJ2-7; TRBD1 matches at 7 bases. CDR3 size: 13 residues. Per germline, CDR1 SQVTM and CDR2 ANQGSEA. V lost 7 bases, J lost 1 base, and 7 bases stayed unmatched. The DNA of the CDR3 is TGCAGCGCCCTCTCGGACAGGTCCTACGAGCAGTACTTC. It is translated as CSALSDRSYEQYF.

This chain links TRBV28 with TRBJ2-7; 7 positions agree with TRBD1. In germline, CDR1 is MDHEN, CDR2 SYDVKM. The CDR3 runs 14 residues. V was clipped by 6 bases and J by 3 bases; unmatched bases: 8. This chain's CDR3 is CASRETGYSYEQYF. The CDR3 DNA reads TGTGCCAGCAGAGAGACAGGGTACAGCTACGAGCAGTACTTC.

The rearrangement uses TRBV7-6 and TRBJ1-6, with 9 bases that match TRBD1. The trim removed 1 base at V and 1 base at J, leaving 2 bases unmatched. Germline V CDR1 and CDR2: SGHVS, FNYEAQ. This CDR3 spans 17 amino acids. In nucleotides, the CDR3 is TGTGCCAGCAGCTTAGTTGGGACAGGGTCCTATAATTCACCCCTCCACTTT. Its translation: CASSLVGTGSYNSPLHF.

The rearrangement joins TRBV5-6 to TRBJ1-2; 10 bases are a match to TRBD1. V trimming: 0 bases; J trimming: 4 bases; junction bases outside the gene matches: 0. Germline V lookup: CDR1 SGHDT, CDR2 YYEEEE. The CDR3 is 14 residues long. The CDR3 sequence: CASSLGDRGYGYTF. In nucleotides, the CDR3 is TGTGCCAGCAGCTTGGGGGACAGGGGCTATGGCTACACCTTC. The full variable domain, its missing parts supplied by reference TRBV5-6 and TRBJ1-2, is DAGVTQSPTHLIKTRGQQVTLRCSPKSGHDTVSWYQQALGQGPQFIFQYYEEEERQRGNFPDRFSGHQFPNYSSELNVNALLLGDSALYLCASSLGDRGYGYTFGSGTRLTVV.

The chain recombines TRBV6-2 or TRBV6-3 with TRBJ2-3; D is unresolved. This CDR3 is 16 amino acids long. Trimming stripped 0 bases from V and 2 bases from J, with 12 bases between. CDR1 and CDR2 (germline): MNHEY, SVGEGT. The chain's CDR3 is CASSYSNRVITDTQYF. The CDR3 coding sequence is TGTGCCAGCAGTTACTCAAACAGAGTAATCACAGATACGCAGTATTTT.

The chain carries TRBV12-3 or TRBV12-4 and TRBJ1-2; no firm D call. The V end was cut by 2 bases, the J end by 3 bases, with 7 bases between. The CDR3 has 13 amino acids. In DNA, the CDR3 is TGTGCCAGCAGTTTATCGACATACTATGGCTACACCTTC. Translation: CASSLSTYYGYTF.

The chain uses TRBV2 and TRBJ1-5, with 7 bases aligning to TRBD1. This CDR3 has 13 residues. Germline assignment: CDR1 SNHLY and CDR2 FYNNEI. The V gene end was trimmed by 6 bases and the J gene end by 7 bases; junction bases not matched to a gene: 6. The CDR3 protein is CASRGQGDQPQHF. The CDR3 region has the DNA TGTGCCAGCAGGGGGCAGGGGGACCAGCCCCAGCATTTT.

Of note for this clone: Germline and junction disagree at one end, which may indicate a read error. V gene TRBV5-1 combines with J gene TRBJ1-1; 8 bases line up with TRBD1. This CDR3 is 14 amino acids long. Germline loops: CDR1 SGHRS, CDR2 YFSETQ. CDR3 coding DNA: TGCGCCAGCACCTTGGACAGGGAGGGCACTGAAGCTTTCTTT. Its translation: CASTLDREGTEAFF.

This clone was seen more than once but under ten times. The chain employs TRBV7-7 and TRBJ2-5; 12 bases align to TRBD1. The germline CDR1 and CDR2 sequences are SSHAT and FNYEAQ (reference sequence). This CDR3 spans 16 amino acids. J lost 4 bases, V lost 0 bases, and 3 bases had no gene match. The CDR3 region has the DNA TGTGCCAGCAGCTTAGCGGGACAGGGGGCCGTAGAGACCCAGTACTTC. Translation: CASSLAGQGAVETQYF.